What follows describes a single T cell receptor beta chain. CDR3 length: 17 residues. V lost 5 bases, J lost 5 bases, and 25 bases lay in between. Germline assignment: CDR1 SGHRS and CDR2 YFSETQ. The sample belongs to a study of blood T cell repertoires in COVID-19. Study at large: Material from acute and convalescent COVID-19 was sourced from the United States, Italy and Spain. PBMCs, B-cell-depleted T cells, or T cells provided the cDNA or gDNA that made up the material.

In the source study's methods: Reference gene primer amplification yielded estimated nucleated cell counts. Sequencing was performed with immunoSEQ multiplex PCR; in TCRdb, only in-frame clones are kept and a portion is missing. V and J calls and clone size are those listed in that table; D and trimming were worked out from the DNA. The sample lists fewer than 150,000 clones; about 75% were seen once. The source material was peripheral blood. This TCR derives from a man older than 75 with acute or convalescent COVID-19. The gene calls are TRBV5-1 and TRBJ1-1; a possible D gene is TRBD1 (5 bases). The CDR3 is CASRLLGGEGRDTEAFF. CDR3 coding DNA: TGCGCCAGCAGACTCCTCGGGGGTGAGGGGAGAGATACTGAAGCTTTCTTT.